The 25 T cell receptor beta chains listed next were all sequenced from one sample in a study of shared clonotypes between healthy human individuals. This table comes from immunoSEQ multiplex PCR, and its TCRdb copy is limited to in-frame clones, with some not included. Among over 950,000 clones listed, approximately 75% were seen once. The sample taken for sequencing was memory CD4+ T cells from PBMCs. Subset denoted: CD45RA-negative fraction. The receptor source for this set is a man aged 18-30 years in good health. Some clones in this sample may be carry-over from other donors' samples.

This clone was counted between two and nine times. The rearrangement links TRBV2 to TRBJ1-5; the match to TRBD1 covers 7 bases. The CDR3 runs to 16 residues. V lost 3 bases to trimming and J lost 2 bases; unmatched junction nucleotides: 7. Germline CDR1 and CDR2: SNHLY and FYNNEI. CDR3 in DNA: TGTGCCAGCAGTGATTCGACAGGGTTTGGCAATCAGCCCCAGCATTTT. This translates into CASSDSTGFGNQPQHF.

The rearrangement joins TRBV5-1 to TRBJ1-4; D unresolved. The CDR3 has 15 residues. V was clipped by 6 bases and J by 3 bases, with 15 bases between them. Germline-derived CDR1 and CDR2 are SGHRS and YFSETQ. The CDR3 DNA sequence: TGCGCCAGCAAGCCGGTAGGGAGGGCTAATGAAAAACTGTTTTTT. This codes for CASKPVGRANEKLFF.

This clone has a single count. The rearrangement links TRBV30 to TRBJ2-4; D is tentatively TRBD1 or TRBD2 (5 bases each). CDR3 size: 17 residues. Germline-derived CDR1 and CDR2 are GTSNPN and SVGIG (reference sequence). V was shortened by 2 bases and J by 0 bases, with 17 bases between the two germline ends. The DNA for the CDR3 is TGTGCCTGGAGTTCACCGGGACGCCCGATAGCCAAAAACATTCAGTACTTC. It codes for CAWSSPGRPIAKNIQYF.

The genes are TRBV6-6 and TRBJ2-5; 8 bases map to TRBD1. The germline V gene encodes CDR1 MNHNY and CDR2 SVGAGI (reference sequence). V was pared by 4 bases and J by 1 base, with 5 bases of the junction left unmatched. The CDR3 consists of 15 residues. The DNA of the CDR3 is TGTGCCAGCAGTTCCCCCGACAGGGGCCAAGAGACCCAGTACTTC. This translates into CASSSPDRGQETQYF.

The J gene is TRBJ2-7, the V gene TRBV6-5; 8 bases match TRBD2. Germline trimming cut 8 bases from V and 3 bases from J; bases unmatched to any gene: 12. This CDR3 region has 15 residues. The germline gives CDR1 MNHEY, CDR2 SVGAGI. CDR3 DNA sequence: TGTGCCAGCTCAGCTCAATCGGGACTAGGCTACGAGCAGTACTTC. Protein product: CASSAQSGLGYEQYF.

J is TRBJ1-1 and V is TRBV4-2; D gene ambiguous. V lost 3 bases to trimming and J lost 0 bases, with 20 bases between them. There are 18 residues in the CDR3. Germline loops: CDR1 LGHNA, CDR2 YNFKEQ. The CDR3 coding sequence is TGTGCCAGCAGCCACCCCCGGGGAGGTTTCGACTTGAACACTGAAGCTTTCTTT. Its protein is CASSHPRGGFDLNTEAFF.

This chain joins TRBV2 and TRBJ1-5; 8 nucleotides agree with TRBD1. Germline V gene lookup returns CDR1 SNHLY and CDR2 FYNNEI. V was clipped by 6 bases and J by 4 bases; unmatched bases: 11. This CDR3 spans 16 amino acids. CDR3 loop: CASSGQGASWNQPQHF. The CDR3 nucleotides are TGTGCCAGCAGCGGCCAGGGGGCTAGTTGGAATCAGCCCCAGCATTTT.

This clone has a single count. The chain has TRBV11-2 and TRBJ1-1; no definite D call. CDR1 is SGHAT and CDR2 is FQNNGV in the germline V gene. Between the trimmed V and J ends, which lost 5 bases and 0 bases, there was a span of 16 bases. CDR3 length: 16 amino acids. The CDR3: CASSQTYGNLNTEAFF. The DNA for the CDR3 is TGTGCCAGCAGCCAGACCTATGGGAATTTGAACACTGAAGCTTTCTTT.

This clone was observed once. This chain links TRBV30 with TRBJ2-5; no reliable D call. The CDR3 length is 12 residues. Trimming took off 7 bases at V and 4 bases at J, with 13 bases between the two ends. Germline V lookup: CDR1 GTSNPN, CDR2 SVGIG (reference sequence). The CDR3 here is CAYSPQPETQYF. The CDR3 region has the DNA TGTGCCTACAGCCCCCAGCCAGAGACCCAGTACTTC.

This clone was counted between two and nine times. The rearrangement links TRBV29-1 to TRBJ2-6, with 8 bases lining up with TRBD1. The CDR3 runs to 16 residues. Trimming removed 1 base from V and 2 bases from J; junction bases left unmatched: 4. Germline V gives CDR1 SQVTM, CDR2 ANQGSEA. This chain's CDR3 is CSVEARTGTGANVLTF. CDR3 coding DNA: TGCAGCGTTGAAGCCCGGACAGGGACTGGGGCCAACGTCCTGACTTTC. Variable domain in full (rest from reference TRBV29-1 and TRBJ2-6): SAVISQKPSRDICQRGTSLTIQCQVDSQVTMMFWYRQQPGQSLTLIATANQGSEATYESGFVIDKFPISRPNLTFSTLTVSNMSPEDSSIYLCSVEARTGTGANVLTFGAGSRLTVL.

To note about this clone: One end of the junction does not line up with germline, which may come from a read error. The CDR3 DNA reads as TGTGCCTGGAGTGTACAGGGTTCCTCTGAAGCTCTCTTT. Translated, it gives CAWSVQGSSEALF. V and J are TRBV30 and TRBJ1-1; TRBD1 is a possible D gene (6 bases). CDR3 size: 13 residues. Germline V gene lookup returns CDR1 GTSNPN and CDR2 SVGIG (reference sequence).

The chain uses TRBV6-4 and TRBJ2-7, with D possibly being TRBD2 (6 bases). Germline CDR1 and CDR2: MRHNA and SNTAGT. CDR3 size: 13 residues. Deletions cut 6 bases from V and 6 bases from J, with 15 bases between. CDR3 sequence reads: CASSDQAGLEQYF. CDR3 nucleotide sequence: TGTGCCAGCAGCGACCAAGCGGGTCTCGAGCAGTACTTC.

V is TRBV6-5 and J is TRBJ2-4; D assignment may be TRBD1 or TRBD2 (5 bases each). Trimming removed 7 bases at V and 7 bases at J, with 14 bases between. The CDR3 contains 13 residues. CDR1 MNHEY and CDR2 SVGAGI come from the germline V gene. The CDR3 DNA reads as TGTGCCAGCACCCTCAGGGACGGTAACATTCAGTACTTC. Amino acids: CASTLRDGNIQYF.

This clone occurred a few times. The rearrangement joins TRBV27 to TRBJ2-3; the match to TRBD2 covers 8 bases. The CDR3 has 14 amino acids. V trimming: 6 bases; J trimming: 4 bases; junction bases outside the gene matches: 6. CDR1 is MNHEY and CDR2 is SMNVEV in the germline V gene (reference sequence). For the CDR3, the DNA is TGTGCCAGCAGATTAGCGGGAATGGCAGATACGCAGTATTTT. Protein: CASRLAGMADTQYF.

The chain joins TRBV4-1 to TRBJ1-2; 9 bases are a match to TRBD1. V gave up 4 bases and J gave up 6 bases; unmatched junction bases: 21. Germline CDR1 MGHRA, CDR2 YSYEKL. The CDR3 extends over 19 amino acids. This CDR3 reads CASSRSPGTGRTSTNGYTF. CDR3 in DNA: TGCGCCAGCAGCCGTTCTCCTGGGACAGGGCGAACCTCTACCAATGGCTACACCTTC.

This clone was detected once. This CDR3 is CASSAADRTNYGYTF. DNA of the CDR3: TGTGCCAGCAGCGCAGCCGACAGAACTAACTATGGCTACACCTTC. This rearrangement joins TRBV7-2 to TRBJ1-2; tentative D call: TRBD1 (5 bases). Deletions cut 5 bases from V and 0 bases from J, with 13 bases between. CDR1 and CDR2 (germline): SGHTA, FQGNSA. This CDR3 is 15 amino acids long.

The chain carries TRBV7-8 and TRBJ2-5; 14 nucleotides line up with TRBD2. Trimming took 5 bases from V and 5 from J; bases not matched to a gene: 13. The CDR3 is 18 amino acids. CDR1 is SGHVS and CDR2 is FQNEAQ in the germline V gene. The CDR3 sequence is CASSARLAGGSRLETQYF. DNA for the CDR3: TGTGCCAGCAGCGCTCGACTAGCGGGAGGGTCTCGGTTGGAGACCCAGTACTTC.

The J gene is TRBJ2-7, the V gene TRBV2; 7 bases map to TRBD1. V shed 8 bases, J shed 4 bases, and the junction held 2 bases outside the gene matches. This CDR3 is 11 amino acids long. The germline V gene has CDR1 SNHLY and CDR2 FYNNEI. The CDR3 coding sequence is TGTGCCAGCGACAGGGATTACGAGCAGTACTTC. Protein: CASDRDYEQYF.

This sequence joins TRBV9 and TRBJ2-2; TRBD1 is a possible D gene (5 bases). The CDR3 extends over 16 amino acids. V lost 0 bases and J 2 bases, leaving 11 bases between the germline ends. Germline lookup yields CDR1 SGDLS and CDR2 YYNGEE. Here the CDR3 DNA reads TGTGCCAGCAGCGTAGGGGCCTGGGGCAACACCGGGGAGCTGTTTTTT. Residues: CASSVGAWGNTGELFF.

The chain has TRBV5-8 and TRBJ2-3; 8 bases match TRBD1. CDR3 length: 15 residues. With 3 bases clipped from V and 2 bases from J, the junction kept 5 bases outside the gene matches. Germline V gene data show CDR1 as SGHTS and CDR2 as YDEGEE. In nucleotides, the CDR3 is TGTGCCAGCAGCTACCGGGACAGGAACACAGATACGCAGTATTTT. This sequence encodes CASSYRDRNTDTQYF.

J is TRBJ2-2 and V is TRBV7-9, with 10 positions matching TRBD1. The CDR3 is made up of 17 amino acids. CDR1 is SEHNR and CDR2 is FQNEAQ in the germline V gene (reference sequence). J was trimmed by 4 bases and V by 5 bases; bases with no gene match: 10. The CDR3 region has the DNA TGTGCCAGCAGCCCCTATCCGGGACAGGGGTCCACCGGGGAGCTGTTTTTT. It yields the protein CASSPYPGQGSTGELFF.

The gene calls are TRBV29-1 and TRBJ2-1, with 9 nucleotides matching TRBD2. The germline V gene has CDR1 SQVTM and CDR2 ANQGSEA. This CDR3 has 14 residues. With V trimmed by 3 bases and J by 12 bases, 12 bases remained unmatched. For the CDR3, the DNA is TGCAGCGTTGAGGGTGATAGCGGGAGTCTAGGGCAGTTCTTC. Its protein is CSVEGDSGSLGQFF.

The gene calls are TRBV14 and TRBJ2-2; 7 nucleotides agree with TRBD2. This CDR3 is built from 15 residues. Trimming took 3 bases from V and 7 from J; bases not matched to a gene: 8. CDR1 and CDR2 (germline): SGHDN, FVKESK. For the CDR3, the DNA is TGTGCCAGCAGCCACTTGACTAGCCGAGACGGGGAGCTGTTTTTT. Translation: CASSHLTSRDGELFF.

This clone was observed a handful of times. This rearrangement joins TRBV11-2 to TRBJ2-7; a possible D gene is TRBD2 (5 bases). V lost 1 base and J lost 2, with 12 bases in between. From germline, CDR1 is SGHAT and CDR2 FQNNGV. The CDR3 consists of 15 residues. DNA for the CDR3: TGTGCCAGCAGCTTAGTCCCAGCGGTACCCTACGAGCAGTACTTC. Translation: CASSLVPAVPYEQYF.

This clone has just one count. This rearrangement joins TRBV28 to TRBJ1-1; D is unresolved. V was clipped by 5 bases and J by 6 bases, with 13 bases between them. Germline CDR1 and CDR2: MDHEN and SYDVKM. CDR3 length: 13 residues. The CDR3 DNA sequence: TGTGCCAGCAGTCCGCTCACCTATGCTGAAGCTTTCTTT. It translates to CASSPLTYAEAFF.